The clone carrying this T cell receptor beta chain was detected only a few times. Its antigen remains unknown. The sample belongs to a study of T-cell memory formation after mild COVID-19. At the level of the study: TCR clusters showed largely donor specificity. Broader study findings: Shrinking CD4+ clones were chiefly CM and EM; CD8+ ones were chiefly EMRA. CD4/CD8 balance characterized clones contracting day 15 to 85, and CD4+ skew characterized later expanders.

Germline assignment: CDR1 LGHNA and CDR2 YSLEER. The CDR3 is made up of 15 amino acids. Trimming took off 1 base at V and 2 bases at J, with 12 bases between the two ends. It was 5'RACE with constant-segment primers that produced the TCR alpha and TCR beta cDNA libraries, which carried sample barcodes and UMIs. TCRdb independently ran MiXCR on the 5' RACE reads; one entry per CDR3 protein. The table has about 420,000 distinct CDR3 sequences, 20% to 25% seen once. The genes are TRBV4-3 and TRBJ2-7; possibly TRBD2 for D (5 bases). The sample consisted of PBMCs or a T cell subset sorted from them (not recorded which). The sequence came from an adult woman who had mild COVID-19 (a few samples of this study predate the infection). Cell type and time point are not known. CDR3 protein: CASSQGLLETYEQYF. The DNA for the CDR3 is TGCGCCAGCAGCCAAGGGTTACTAGAAACCTACGAGCAGTACTTC.